This paragraph reports one T cell receptor beta chain. This sample was taken from a study of blood T cell repertoires in COVID-19. Across the whole study: Sites in the United States, Italy and Spain provided acute and convalescent COVID-19 samples. T cells, B-cell-depleted T cells, or PBMCs supplied cDNA or gDNA.

Germline values: CDR1 ENHRY, CDR2 SYGVKD. The length of the CDR3 is 14 residues. With 6 bases clipped from V and 4 bases from J, the junction kept 4 bases outside the gene matches. Original analysis: Nucleated cell counts were estimated from reference gene primer amplification. Using immunoSEQ multiplex PCR, the repertoire was profiled, and TCRdb retains in-frame clones only, with some absent. The V and J calls and clone size were taken over from that table, and D and trimming were inferred from the DNA. The data hold fewer than 250,000 clones, with under 90% observed a single time. The TCR originated in a woman aged 40 to 49 with active or convalescent COVID-19. The rearrangement joins TRBV10-3 to TRBJ1-2; 11 bases line up with TRBD1. The material sequenced was peripheral blood. The CDR3 DNA reads as TGTGCCATCAGAGGACAGGGGGCCAGCTATGGCTACACCTTC. Protein sequence: CAIRGQGASYGYTF.